One and the same sample provided the 5 T cell receptor beta chains below, sequenced in a study of cytomegalovirus exposure and HLA in healthy donors. Libraries were prepared by immunoSEQ multiplex PCR; TCRdb keeps only in-frame clonotypes and omits some of them. This sample has 110,000 to 150,000 clones, with approximately 94% found just once. Sequenced: PBMCs. All receptors come from a man between 18 and 35 years old in good health and CMV-seropositive.

The chain is built from TRBV28 and TRBJ1-5, with D uncertain. V lost 10 bases to trimming and J lost 3 bases, with 10 bases between them. CDR3 length equals 12 residues. Germline values: CDR1 MDHEN, CDR2 SYDVKM. CDR3: CATVYANQPQHF. The CDR3 nucleotides are TGTGCCACGGTTTACGCCAATCAGCCCCAGCATTTT.

The chain uses TRBV28 and TRBJ2-7, with TRBD2 matching over 11 bases. This CDR3 is 16 amino acids long. V was pared by 5 bases and J by 3 bases, with 9 bases of the junction left unmatched. In germline, CDR1 is MDHEN, CDR2 SYDVKM. The chain's CDR3 is CASSDPGTSGRYEQYF. The CDR3 DNA reads as TGTGCCAGCAGTGACCCCGGGACTAGCGGTCGCTACGAGCAGTACTTC. The full variable domain, completed using reference TRBV28 and TRBJ2-7, is DVKVTQSSRYLVKRTGEKVFLECVQDMDHENMFWYRQDPGLGLRLIYFSYDVKMKEKGDIPEGYSVSREKKERFSLILESASTNQTSMYLCASSDPGTSGRYEQYFGPGTRLTVT.

The gene calls are TRBV5-6 and TRBJ2-2, with D maybe TRBD1 (5 bases). The V and J ends lost 4 bases and 6 bases respectively, with 7 bases between them. The V gene's germline CDR1 is SGHDT and CDR2 YYEEEE. This CDR3 is 12 amino acids long. Here the CDR3 DNA reads TGTGCCAGCAGCCAGGGTTCCGGGGAGCTGTTTTTT. It yields the protein CASSQGSGELFF.

V is TRBV15 and J is TRBJ1-1; D call uncertain. The V end was cut by 0 bases, the J end by 3 bases, with 11 bases between. The V gene's germline CDR1 is LNHNV and CDR2 YYDKDF (reference sequence). The CDR3 runs 15 residues. The CDR3 nucleotides are TGTGCCACCAGCAGAGAGGACTTTGGCCACACTGAAGCTTTCTTT. Translated: CATSREDFGHTEAFF.

This sequence joins TRBV29-1 and TRBJ2-5; D is ambiguous. Trimming stripped 4 bases from V and 3 bases from J, with 9 bases between. The V gene's germline CDR1 is SQVTM and CDR2 ANQGSEA. The CDR3 loop spans 12 amino acids. The CDR3 DNA is TGCAGCGTTGTGGGCACAGAAGAGACCCAGTACTTC. This codes for CSVVGTEETQYF.